A selection of T cell receptor beta chains follows, all from one sample in a study of shared clonotypes between healthy human individuals. Produced via immunoSEQ multiplex PCR; TCRdb's table is partial and in-frame only. Of roughly 760,000 clones in the sample, under 80% were seen once. The sample was memory CD4+ T cells sorted from blood. These receptors all stem from a woman aged 25 to 39 in good health. The CDR3 runs from the conserved cysteine through the conserved F or W. Fields, in order: V gene, J gene, D gene, CDR3 protein, CDR3 DNA. A D gene is named only where the DNA matches it firmly.

TRBV10-1	TRBJ2-3	TRBD2	CASSGSGSDTQYF	TGCGCCAGCAGTGGTAGCGGGAGTGATACGCAGTATTTT
TRBV14	TRBJ1-1	-	CASSQVEGHTEAFF	TGTGCCAGCAGCCAAGTCGAGGGTCACACTGAAGCTTTCTTT
TRBV6-5	TRBJ1-5	-	CASSPRDRSPQHF	TGTGCCAGCAGTCCCAGAGACCGTTCGCCCCAGCATTTT
TRBV6-4	TRBJ1-5	-	CASSPDRSQPQHF	TGTGCCAGCAGCCCCGACAGAAGTCAGCCCCAGCATTTT
TRBV29-1	TRBJ1-3	-	CSVGGHDSGNTIYF	TGCAGCGTTGGCGGACACGACTCTGGAAACACCATATATTTT
TRBV19	TRBJ2-3	TRBD2	CASRTPGTSGSTDTQYF	TGTGCCAGTAGAACCCCCGGGACTAGCGGGAGCACAGATACGCAGTATTTT
TRBV25-1	TRBJ1-5	TRBD1	CASSGDSNSNQPQHF	TGTGCCAGCAGTGGGGACAGCAACAGCAATCAGCCCCAGCATTTT
TRBV5-8	TRBJ2-1	TRBD1	CASSPGDRDWNEQFF	TGTGCCAGCAGCCCTGGGGACAGGGATTGGAATGAGCAGTTCTTC
TRBV5-5	TRBJ1-5	-	CASSIGTGYQPQHF	TGTGCCAGCAGCATAGGGACGGGTTATCAGCCCCAGCATTTT
TRBV25-1	TRBJ1-3	-	CASIDAGRSGNTIYF	TGTGCCAGCATAGACGCAGGCCGCTCTGGAAACACCATATATTTT